These T cell receptor beta chains were read from a single sample in a study of T-cell reconstitution after alpha-beta-depleted transplantation in children. TCRdb called the PCR reads again in MiXCR, with one record for every CDR3 protein. The sample holds about 490,000 distinct CDR3 sequences, about 10% seen once. The sample was PBMCs, taken before TCRalphabeta/CD19-depleted stem cell transplant. Receptors were obtained from a child aged 2 to 10 with inherited bone marrow failure, due to receive a stem cell transplant. Each CDR3 is given with its conserved first and last residue. The order of the fields is CDR3 DNA, CDR3 protein, V gene, J gene, D gene, clone size. The D gene is left open where the match is weak. A clone size is listed for some rows: how often the clone was seen (once, few, many), or a class if it is expanded.

TGCAGCGTTGACTCAGATCGGCTTGGGGAGCTGTTTTTT,CSVDSDRLGELFF,TRBV29-1,TRBJ2-2,NA,many
TGCGCCAGCAGCCAAGGGACGTTGACTGAAGCTTTCTTT,CASSQGTLTEAFF,TRBV4-3,TRBJ1-1,NA,many
TGTGCCATCAGTGAGTCCCGGGATCTGGCGAACACCGGGGAGCTGTTTTTT,CAISESRDLANTGELFF,TRBV10-3,TRBJ2-2,NA,many
TGCAGCGTTGAGCGTCGGGACAGGGCTAGAGAGACCCAGTACTTC,CSVERRDRARETQYF,TRBV29-1,TRBJ2-5,TRBD1,few
TGCAGTGCTAGAGATAGGACAGTCCCCTACGAGCAGTACTTC,CSARDRTVPYEQYF,TRBV20-1,TRBJ2-7,NA,many
TGCGCCAGCAGTGAGTACGCGGGAGAGGTCGCAGATACGCAGTATTTT,CASSEYAGEVADTQYF,TRBV10-2,TRBJ2-3,TRBD2,many
TGCAGCGCCGAGGGGGGGGACTACGAGCAGTACTTC,CSAEGGDYEQYF,TRBV29-1,TRBJ2-7,NA,many
TGCAGTGTAGACACTTACACTGAAGCTTTCTTT,CSVDTYTEAFF,TRBV20-1,TRBJ1-1,NA,many
TGTGCCAGCAGCAAGACTAGCGGGAGGGCCCCTAGCACAGATACGCAGTATTTT,CASSKTSGRAPSTDTQYF,TRBV7-8,TRBJ2-3,TRBD2,many
TGTGCCAGCGCCCCGGGCCCATCTAGGAAGCGGGATTTCTTATTATTCTTC,CASAPGPSRKRDFLLFF,TRBV6-2/TRBV6-3,TRBJ2-1,TRBD2,many
TGCAGCGTTGGAGTGGCGAGTGGAAACACCATATATTTT,CSVGVASGNTIYF,TRBV29-1,TRBJ1-3,NA,many
TGCAGTGCCTCAGCGGCAGGGGGGACCGGGGAGCTGTTTTTT,CSASAAGGTGELFF,TRBV20-1,TRBJ2-2,NA,many
TGCAGCGTGGACAGGCAGAGGTGGACGAACACTGAAGCTTTCTTT,CSVDRQRWTNTEAFF,TRBV29-1,TRBJ1-1,TRBD1,many
TGTGCCAGCAGTCCCCCTCCTGGACGGCTGAACACTGAAGCTTTCTTT,CASSPPPGRLNTEAFF,TRBV28,TRBJ1-1,NA,many
TGCAGCGTTGAAACCGGCCTTTTGGGCACTGAAGCTTTCTTT,CSVETGLLGTEAFF,TRBV29-1,TRBJ1-1,NA,many
TGTGCCAGTAACCAGGGGGTTAGCACAGATACGCAGTATTTT,CASNQGVSTDTQYF,TRBV19,TRBJ2-3,TRBD1,many
TGTGCCAGCAGTTTGGGGGAACGGTACGAGCAGTACTTC,CASSLGERYEQYF,TRBV28,TRBJ2-7,NA,many
TGTGCCAGCAGCCCTAGCGGATCGAACATCGGGGAGCTGTTTTTT,CASSPSGSNIGELFF,TRBV7-2,TRBJ2-2,TRBD2,few
TGTGCCAGCAGCCCGGACAGGCTGTACGAGCAGTACTTC,CASSPDRLYEQYF,TRBV12-3/TRBV12-4,TRBJ2-7,TRBD1,many
TGCGCCAGCAGCGTGCAAAGGGGTGAGACCCAGTACTTC,CASSVQRGETQYF,TRBV5-1,TRBJ2-5,NA,many
TGCGCCAGCAGCTTCGTAGTTGGGGAGACCCAGTACTTC,CASSFVVGETQYF,TRBV5-1,TRBJ2-5,NA,few
TGTGCCAGCAGAATGAGCACCGGGGAGCTGTTTTTT,CASRMSTGELFF,TRBV12-3/TRBV12-4,TRBJ2-2,NA,many
TGTGCCGGCAGCCCTTACTCCCGTACAGAGACCCAGTACTTC,CAGSPYSRTETQYF,TRBV7-9,TRBJ2-5,NA,many
TGTGCCAGCAGCTTGCGGCCGGGCTATGGCTACACCTTC,CASSLRPGYGYTF,TRBV11-2,TRBJ1-2,NA,NA
TGTGCCAGCACCAAGACAGCCTCCTACGAGCAGTACTTC,CASTKTASYEQYF,TRBV6-2/TRBV6-3,TRBJ2-7,NA,many
TGTGCCAGCAGTGGGGACGTCCCCAATGAGCAGTTCTTC,CASSGDVPNEQFF,TRBV12-3/TRBV12-4,TRBJ2-1,NA,few
TGTGCCAGCAGCTTCTGGCAGGGAGAGACCCAGTACTTC,CASSFWQGETQYF,TRBV11-2,TRBJ2-5,NA,many
TGTGCCAGCACGGGGACCGGGGAGCTGTTTTTT,CASTGTGELFF,TRBV27,TRBJ2-2,NA,many
TGCGCCAGCAGCCAAGCTCGGACAGGGGGCGCGGCGGCCAGCTCCTACAATGAGCAGTTCTTC,CASSQARTGGAAASSYNEQFF,TRBV4-1,TRBJ2-1,TRBD1,NA
TGCGCCAGCAGCCAAGATGGCCGGGGGAGCTCCTACGAGCAGTACTTC,CASSQDGRGSSYEQYF,TRBV4-3,TRBJ2-7,NA,many
TGCGCCAGCAGCCAAGTCCCCCTACAGGGGGCAGGTTCACCCCTCCACTTT,CASSQVPLQGAGSPLHF,TRBV4-3,TRBJ1-6,TRBD1,NA
TGTGCCAGCAGTTTAGTTACGGGAGTACAAGAGACCCAGTACTTC,CASSLVTGVQETQYF,TRBV27,TRBJ2-5,NA,many
TGTGCCAGCTCACCCTGGTCGGAGACCCAGTACTTC,CASSPWSETQYF,TRBV18,TRBJ2-5,NA,many
TGCGCCAGCAGCTTGGTTGGCGGGAGTTTCCACAATGAGCAGTTCTTC,CASSLVGGSFHNEQFF,TRBV5-1,TRBJ2-1,TRBD2,many
TGTGCCTGCCAGGGGGGGCCCAATCAGCCCCAGCATTTT,CACQGGPNQPQHF,TRBV30,TRBJ1-5,TRBD1,NA
TGTGCCAGCAGTACGCTGACAGGGTTGAACACCATATATTTT,CASSTLTGLNTIYF,TRBV27,TRBJ1-3,TRBD1,NA
TGCGCCAGCAGCCAAGAGGCAGGGCTCTACGAGCAGTACTTC,CASSQEAGLYEQYF,TRBV4-1,TRBJ2-7,NA,many
TGCGCCAGCAGCCGAGGGCGGTTAAACACTGAAGCTTTCTTT,CASSRGRLNTEAFF,TRBV5-1,TRBJ1-1,NA,few
TGTGCCAGCATCCACAGCGGGCTAGCGGCTTACAATGAGCAGTTCTTC,CASIHSGLAAYNEQFF,TRBV7-9,TRBJ2-1,TRBD2,many
TGTGCCAGCAGTTCCCCCGGGGTTACCCAGCATTTT,CASSSPGVTQHF,TRBV6-2/TRBV6-3,TRBJ1-5,NA,many
TGTGCCAGCACCCCGACAGCGGTGGCCACTGAAGCTTTCTTT,CASTPTAVATEAFF,TRBV7-9,TRBJ1-1,NA,many
TGTGCCAGCAGTTTAAGGGACAGCTACGAGCAGTACTTC,CASSLRDSYEQYF,TRBV27,TRBJ2-7,TRBD1,many
TGCGCCAGCAGCCAAGTTGGCAGGGGGAATTCACCCCTCCACTTT,CASSQVGRGNSPLHF,TRBV4-1,TRBJ1-6,TRBD1,many
TGCGCCAGCAGGACTGGACAGTCCTACGAGCAGTACTTC,CASRTGQSYEQYF,TRBV5-1,TRBJ2-7,NA,many